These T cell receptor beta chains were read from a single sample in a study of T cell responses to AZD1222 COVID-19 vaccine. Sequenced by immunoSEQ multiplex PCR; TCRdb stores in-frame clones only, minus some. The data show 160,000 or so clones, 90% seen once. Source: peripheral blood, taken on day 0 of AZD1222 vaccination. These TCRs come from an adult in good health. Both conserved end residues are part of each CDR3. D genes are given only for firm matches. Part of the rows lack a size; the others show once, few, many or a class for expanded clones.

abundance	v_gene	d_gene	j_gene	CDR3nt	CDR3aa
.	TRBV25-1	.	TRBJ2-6	TGTGCCAGCAGTGAATATAGAGGGGCTGGGGCCAACGTCCTGACTTTC	CASSEYRGAGANVLTF
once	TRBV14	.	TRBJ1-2	TGTGCCAGCAGCCAACAGGGGATCTATGGCTACACCTTC	CASSQQGIYGYTF
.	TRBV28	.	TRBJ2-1	TGTGCCAGCACCTTCTCCAGCAGCTCCTACAATGAGCAGTTCTTC	CASTFSSSSYNEQFF
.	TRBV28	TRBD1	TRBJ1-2	TGTGCCAACGGACAGGGGAAGAACTATGGCTACACCTTC	CANGQGKNYGYTF
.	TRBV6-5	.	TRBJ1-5	TGTGCCAGCAGCCCCACAGGGAATCAGCCCCAGCATTTT	CASSPTGNQPQHF
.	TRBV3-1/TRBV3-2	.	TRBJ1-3	TGTGCCAGCAGCCAATTCTCGGTAAGTGATCCCAACTCTGGAAACACCATATATTTT	CASSQFSVSDPNSGNTIYF
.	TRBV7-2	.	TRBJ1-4	TGTGCCAGCAGCTTAGGGCAGACAACTAATGAAAAACTGTTTTTT	CASSLGQTTNEKLFF
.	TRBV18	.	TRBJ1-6	TGTGCCAGCTCACCCGCACAGGGAAGAACTAATTCACCCCTCCACTTT	CASSPAQGRTNSPLHF
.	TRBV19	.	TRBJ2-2	TGTGCCAGTAGTATTACCACCGGGGAGCTGTTTTTT	CASSITTGELFF
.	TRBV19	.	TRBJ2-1	TGTGCCAGTAGTATTGCGAGGTACAATGAGCAGTTCTTC	CASSIARYNEQFF
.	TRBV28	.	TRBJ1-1	TGTGCCAGCAGGAAACCGGCCGGGTATAACTCTGAAGCTTTCTTT	CASRKPAGYNSEAFF
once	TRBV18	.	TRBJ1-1	TGTGCCAGCTCACCATCTAGACAGAACACTGAAGCTTTCTTT	CASSPSRQNTEAFF
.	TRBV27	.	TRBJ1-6	TGTGCCAGCAGTTACGGGGGTCCGGGATCACCCCTCCACTTT	CASSYGGPGSPLHF
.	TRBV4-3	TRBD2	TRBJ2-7	TGCGCCAGCAGCCCGGGGGTTGGGAGGGATGAGCAGTACTTC	CASSPGVGRDEQYF
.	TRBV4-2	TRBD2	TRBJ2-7	TGTGCCAGCAGCCAAGAGGAGGGACTAGCGGGAGTACGGGCCTACGAGCAGTACTTC	CASSQEEGLAGVRAYEQYF
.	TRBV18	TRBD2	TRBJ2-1	TGTGCCAGCTCACCAGGGACTAGCGGGTACAATGAGCAGTTCTTC	CASSPGTSGYNEQFF
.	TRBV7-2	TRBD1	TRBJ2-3	TGTGCCAGCAGCCGTCAGGGACAGGCAGCCACAGATACGCAGTATTTT	CASSRQGQAATDTQYF
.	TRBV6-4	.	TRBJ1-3	TGTGCCAGCAGACGACAGGGAAACACCATATATTTT	CASRRQGNTIYF
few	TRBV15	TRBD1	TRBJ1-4	TGTGCCACCAGCAGAGGGACAGGGTCTAATGAAAAACTGTTTTTT	CATSRGTGSNEKLFF
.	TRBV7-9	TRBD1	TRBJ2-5	TGTGCCAGCAGCCCCAGACAGGGCCAAGAGACCCAGTACTTC	CASSPRQGQETQYF
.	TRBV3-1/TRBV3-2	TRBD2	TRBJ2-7	TGTGCCAGCAGCCAAGATGTAGCTAGCGGAAGCTACGAGCAGTACTTC	CASSQDVASGSYEQYF
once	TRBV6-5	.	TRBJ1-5	TGTGCCAGCAGGAAGGGGTTAGGGCAGCCCCAGCATTTT	CASRKGLGQPQHF
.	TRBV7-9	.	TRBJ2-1	TGTGCCAGCAGCTTAGGCCACAGGCGACTATTCACCTACAATGAGCAGTTCTTC	CASSLGHRRLFTYNEQFF
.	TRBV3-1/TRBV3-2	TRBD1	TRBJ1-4	TGTGCCAGCAGCCAAGCGACAGGGGTAACTAATGAAAAACTGTTTTTT	CASSQATGVTNEKLFF
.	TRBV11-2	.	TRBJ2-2	TGTGCCAGCAGCTTATACACTAGCACGAGCGGGGAGCTGTTTTTT	CASSLYTSTSGELFF
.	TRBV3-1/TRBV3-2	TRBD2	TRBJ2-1	TGTGCCAGCAGCCAAGGGCGGGAGGGCCAGGAGGGTGAGCAGTTCTTC	CASSQGREGQEGEQFF
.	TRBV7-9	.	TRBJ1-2	TGTGCCAGCAGTCAGACAGCGAAGTATGGCTACACCTTC	CASSQTAKYGYTF
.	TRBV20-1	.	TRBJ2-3	TGCAGTGCTAGTTTCTACTTTCCAGATACGCAGTATTTT	CSASFYFPDTQYF
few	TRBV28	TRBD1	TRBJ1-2	TGTGCCAGCAGGGAAGACAGGGTAGGAGACGGCTACACCTTC	CASREDRVGDGYTF
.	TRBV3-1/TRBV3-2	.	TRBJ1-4	TGTGCCAGCAGCCTGGGCCCGTATGAAAAACTGTTTTTT	CASSLGPYEKLFF
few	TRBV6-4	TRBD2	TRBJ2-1	TGTGCCAGCAGTGCCGAGGACGCGGGGGGATACAATGAGCAGTTCTTC	CASSAEDAGGYNEQFF
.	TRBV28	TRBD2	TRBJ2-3	TGTGCCAGCAGTCGCTGGAGCGGGAGTGGGGATACGCAGTATTTT	CASSRWSGSGDTQYF
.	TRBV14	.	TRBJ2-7	TGTGCCAGCAGCCAACGCCGGGACTTATCCTACGAGCAGTACTTC	CASSQRRDLSYEQYF
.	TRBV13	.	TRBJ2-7	TGTGCCAGCAGCCAGGAACACCGCAGATACGAGCAGTACTTC	CASSQEHRRYEQYF
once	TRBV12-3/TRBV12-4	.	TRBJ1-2	TGTGCCAGCACCGGAACGTACCACTATGGCTACACCTTC	CASTGTYHYGYTF
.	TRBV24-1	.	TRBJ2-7	TGTGCCACCCAAAAACAGGGATCGTACGAGCAGTACTTC	CATQKQGSYEQYF
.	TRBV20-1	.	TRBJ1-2	TGCAGTGCTAGTGGATCTAACTATGGCTACACCTTC	CSASGSNYGYTF
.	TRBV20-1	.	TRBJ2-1	TGCAGTGCTAGTACGCGATGGGACCCCGGGGGCAATGAGCAGTTCTTC	CSASTRWDPGGNEQFF
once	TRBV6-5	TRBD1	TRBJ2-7	TGTGCCAGCAGCACAGTCGGGACAGGGAGCTACGAGCAGTACTTC	CASSTVGTGSYEQYF
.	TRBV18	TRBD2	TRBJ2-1	TGTGCCAGCTCACCACCAGCGGGAACTTACAATGAGCAGTTCTTC	CASSPPAGTYNEQFF
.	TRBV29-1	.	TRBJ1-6	TGCAGCGTCAAAACTCCAGGGCAGCCCCTCCACTTT	CSVKTPGQPLHF
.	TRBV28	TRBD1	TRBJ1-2	TGTGCCAGCAGCCCCCCCCGAGACAGGGTCTATGGCTACACCTTC	CASSPPRDRVYGYTF
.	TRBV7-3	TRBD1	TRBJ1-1	TGTGCCAGCAGCACTCAGGGGGGTACTGAAGCTTTCTTT	CASSTQGGTEAFF
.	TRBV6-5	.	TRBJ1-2	TGTGCCAGCAGGTCGGACGGCAACTATGGCTACACCTTC	CASRSDGNYGYTF
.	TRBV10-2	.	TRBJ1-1	TGCGCCAGCAAACCGGGACCGATGAACACTGAAGCTTTCTTT	CASKPGPMNTEAFF
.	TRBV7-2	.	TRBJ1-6	TGTGCCAGCAGCGTAACACAGGCTACTTCACCCCTCCACTTT	CASSVTQATSPLHF
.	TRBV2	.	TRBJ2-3	TGTGCCAGCAGGTTCACAGATACGCAGTATTTT	CASRFTDTQYF